Below, 24 T cell receptor beta chains from the same sample are listed, as sequenced in a study of blood T cell repertoires in COVID-19. The data were produced by immunoSEQ multiplex PCR, yet TCRdb's version contains in-frame clones alone and is incomplete. The sample yields about 140,000 clones, around 80% seen once. The material sequenced was peripheral blood. These receptors came from a woman over 75 in a cohort sampled during active or convalescent COVID-19.

The rearrangement links TRBV2 to TRBJ1-5; no firm D call. The ends were cut back, 4 bases at V and 1 base at J, with 5 bases in the middle. Looked up from germline, CDR1 is SNHLY and CDR2 is FYNNEI. The CDR3 is made up of 13 amino acids. The CDR3 loop reads CASSVLSNQPQHF. In DNA form, the CDR3 reads TGTGCCAGCAGTGTTTTAAGCAATCAGCCCCAGCATTTT.

For this clone: A junction end diverges from the germline sequence, so it may reflect a read error. The rearrangement links TRBV7-9 to TRBJ1-2, with 8 bases fitting TRBD1. There are 14 residues in the CDR3. Germline CDR1 is SEHNR and CDR2 is FQNEAQ (reference sequence). The CDR3 region has the DNA TGTGCCAGCAGCTTAGCGGGGACAGGAGGGGCCCTTGCCTTC. Protein product: CASSLAGTGGALAF.

CDR3 region: CASRYYRAETQYF. The DNA of the CDR3 is TGTGCCAGCAGATATTACAGGGCAGAGACCCAGTACTTC. V gene TRBV6-6 combines with J gene TRBJ2-5; possible D gene TRBD1, 6 bases. The CDR3 totals 13 residues. V lost 6 bases, J lost 4 bases, and 12 bases lay in between. Germline loops: CDR1 MNHNY, CDR2 SVGAGI (reference sequence).

The gene calls are TRBV6-1 and TRBJ1-5; D is possibly TRBD1 (5 bases). From germline, CDR1 is MNHNS and CDR2 SASEGT. The CDR3 is 16 residues long. V lost 1 base to trimming and J lost 6 bases, with 16 bases between them. CDR3 in DNA: TGTGCCAGCAGTGAAGTCCACGGGGGATGGGCTCAGCCCCAGCATTTT. Translated, it gives CASSEVHGGWAQPQHF.

CDR3 in DNA: TGTGCCAGCAGCTCGGGACAGGCGGAGACCCAGTACTTC. This encodes CASSSGQAETQYF. The chain carries TRBV5-4 and TRBJ2-5, with 8 nucleotides matching TRBD1. Germline loops: CDR1 SGHNT, CDR2 YYREEE (reference sequence). V dropped 3 bases and J dropped 5; count of bases not matched to a gene: 3. The CDR3 contains 13 residues.

The chain uses TRBV30 and TRBJ2-7; tentatively, D is TRBD1 (5 bases). This CDR3 is 13 amino acids long. Trimming stripped 2 bases from V and 7 bases from J, with 15 bases between. Germline-derived CDR1 and CDR2 are GTSNPN and SVGIG (reference sequence). CDR3 in DNA: TGTGCCTGGAGTCCAGTTGGGGCTCGAGAGCAGTACTTC. Protein sequence: CAWSPVGAREQYF.

The gene calls are TRBV6-4 and TRBJ2-1, with 9 nucleotides matching TRBD2. Trimming removed 2 bases from V and 7 bases from J; junction bases left unmatched: 12. CDR3 length: 17 amino acids. CDR1 is MRHNA and CDR2 is SNTAGT in the germline V gene. The CDR3 is CASSDPETSGITNEQFF. The DNA for the CDR3 is TGTGCCAGCAGTGACCCAGAGACTAGCGGAATAACTAATGAGCAGTTCTTC.

This CDR3 is CASSEDSYGYTF. DNA for the CDR3: TGCGCCAGCAGCGAGGACAGTTATGGCTACACCTTC. This rearrangement joins TRBV5-1 to TRBJ1-2; possible D gene TRBD1, 6 bases. The CDR3 extends over 12 amino acids. Germline V gene lookup returns CDR1 SGHRS and CDR2 YFSETQ. Trimming pared 4 bases from V and 5 bases from J, leaving 9 bases between.

The chain combines TRBV5-8 with TRBJ2-1, with TRBD2 identical over 7 bases. This CDR3 has 16 residues. The germline V gene encodes CDR1 SGHTS and CDR2 YDEGEE. With 1 base clipped from V and 5 bases from J, the junction kept 9 bases outside the gene matches. The CDR3 region is CASSLQSGTINNEQFF. The CDR3 DNA reads TGTGCCAGCAGCTTGCAGTCCGGGACTATCAACAATGAGCAGTTCTTC.

V usage is TRBV15 and J usage is TRBJ2-3, with 9 bases identical to TRBD1. The CDR3 sequence is 15 residues long. CDR1 is LNHNV and CDR2 is YYDKDF in the germline V gene (reference sequence). J was trimmed by 4 bases and V by 5 bases; bases with no gene match: 7. The CDR3 DNA is TGTGCCACCAGCCCCCCGGACAGGGGCCCAGATACGCAGTATTTT. Translating it yields CATSPPDRGPDTQYF.

The rearrangement joins TRBV4-1 to TRBJ1-2, with D possibly matching TRBD1 (6 bases). The CDR3 length is 14 residues. The V gene lost 0 bases and the J gene lost 7 bases, with 12 bases spanning the gap. Germline V gene lookup returns CDR1 MGHRA and CDR2 YSYEKL. CDR3 in DNA: TGCGCCAGCAGCCAAGACCGGGGGGCGGCTGGCTACACCTTC. Translating gives CASSQDRGAAGYTF.

This chain uses TRBV7-2 with TRBJ2-5, with D maybe TRBD2 (5 bases). V lost 5 bases to trimming and J lost 3 bases, with 28 bases between them. CDR3 size: 19 residues. The V gene's germline CDR1 is SGHTA and CDR2 FQGNSA. Written as DNA, the CDR3 is TGTGCCAGCAGCCCAGTGGGTAGGGCCGGTTGGGCGGGCAAAGAGACCCAGTACTTC. It is translated as CASSPVGRAGWAGKETQYF.

The chain's CDR3 is CASEIQGARKVASMNTEAFF. The CDR3 nucleotides read TGTGCCAGCGAAATACAGGGGGCGCGAAAGGTTGCGTCCATGAACACTGAAGCTTTCTTT. V usage is TRBV6-4 and J usage is TRBJ1-1, with 9 bases that match TRBD1. This CDR3 has 20 amino acids. With 8 bases clipped from V and 0 bases from J, the junction kept 22 bases outside the gene matches. Germline loops: CDR1 MRHNA, CDR2 SNTAGT.

In DNA form, the CDR3 reads TGTGCCAGCAGTTCTGGACAGGGTGGGTTCGTAGACATTCAGTACTTC. Encoded protein: CASSSGQGGFVDIQYF. This chain connects TRBV6-6 to TRBJ2-4, with 8 bases identical to TRBD1. The CDR3 loop spans 16 amino acids. CDR1 is MNHNY and CDR2 is SVGAGI in the germline V gene (reference sequence). Trimming at V came to 4 bases and at J to 8 bases, leaving 13 bases not matched to a gene.

J is TRBJ1-2 and V is TRBV3-1 (or the pseudogene TRBV3-2); D possibly corresponds to TRBD1 (5 bases). Germline loops: CDR1 LGHDT, CDR2 YNNKEL (reference sequence). The CDR3 has 14 residues. The V and J ends lost 1 base and 8 bases respectively, with 14 bases between them. DNA for the CDR3: TGTGCCAGCAGCCAAGGACAGAGGGCGGGGGGCTACACCTTC. Amino acid sequence: CASSQGQRAGGYTF.

The V call is TRBV6-5, the J call TRBJ1-4; 9 nucleotides line up with TRBD1. In germline, CDR1 is MNHEY, CDR2 SVGAGI. CDR3 size: 13 residues. The J segment lost 7 bases and the V segment lost 11 bases, leaving 8 bases of the junction unmatched. In DNA, the CDR3 is TGTGCCGGTCGGACAGGGGCCTCTGAAAAACTGTTTTTT. Its translation: CAGRTGASEKLFF.

J is TRBJ2-1 and V is TRBV2, with 7 bases matching TRBD1. The CDR3 runs 15 residues. The ends lost 6 bases at V and 8 bases at J; junction bases unmatched: 13. The germline CDR1 and CDR2 sequences are SNHLY and FYNNEI. The CDR3 DNA reads TGTGCCAGCAGGACACAGGGGCTGTGGGACCATGAGCAGTTCTTC. Encoded protein: CASRTQGLWDHEQFF.

The chain is built from TRBV2 and TRBJ2-5, with TRBD1 identical over 9 bases. CDR3 length: 14 residues. Losses at the gene ends were 5 bases for V and 5 bases for J; bases not matched to a gene: 6. CDR1 and CDR2 from the germline V gene are SNHLY and FYNNEI. CDR3 in DNA: TGTGCCAGCAGTTTAACAGGGGGCGGTGAGACCCAGTACTTC. It specifies CASSLTGGGETQYF.

The rearrangement uses TRBV11-2 and TRBJ2-3; D possibly corresponds to TRBD2 (6 bases). CDR3 size: 17 residues. Germline loops: CDR1 SGHAT, CDR2 FQNNGV. V shed 0 bases and J shed 6 bases, with 19 bases lying between them. The DNA of the CDR3 is TGTGCCAGCAGCTTAGAGATCGGAGCGGGCCTGGGGGATACGCAGTATTTT. Encoded protein: CASSLEIGAGLGDTQYF. The full variable domain, rest sourced from reference TRBV11-2 and TRBJ2-3, is EAGVAQSPRYKIIEKRQSVAFWCNPISGHATLYWYQQILGQGPKLLIQFQNNGVVDDSQLPKDRFSAERLKGVDSTLKIQPAKLEDSAVYLCASSLEIGAGLGDTQYFGPGTRLTVL.

This clone came up a few times. The chain combines TRBV6-6 with TRBJ1-5, with TRBD1 as a possible D gene (6 bases). The V end was cut by 10 bases, the J end by 2 bases, with 15 bases between. This CDR3 contains 14 residues. Germline assignment: CDR1 MNHNY and CDR2 SVGAGI (reference sequence). CDR3 nucleotides: TGTGCCACTGTGACAGGAGGCGGCAATCAGCCCCAGCATTTT. It yields the protein CATVTGGGNQPQHF.

This sequence joins TRBV5-6 and TRBJ1-2; 9 nucleotides align to TRBD1. This CDR3 spans 14 amino acids. The V and J ends lost 1 base and 7 bases, in that order; junction bases with no gene match: 5. Looked up from germline, CDR1 is SGHDT and CDR2 is YYEEEE. The CDR3 protein is CASSLPDRGIGYTF. The CDR3 DNA follows: TGTGCCAGCAGCTTGCCCGACAGGGGGATTGGCTACACCTTC.

The V and J genes are TRBV12-3 or TRBV12-4 and TRBJ1-4, with D uncertain. This CDR3 contains 13 residues. V was shortened by 8 bases and J by 5 bases, with 12 bases between the two germline ends. The CDR3 loop is CASGGLRNEKLFF. CDR3 nucleotides: TGTGCCAGCGGAGGACTTAGGAATGAAAAACTGTTTTTT.

On this clone: Germline is not matched at one junction end, which may reflect a read error. The chain links TRBV7-7 to TRBJ2-2, with 13 bases that match TRBD2. Germline V gives CDR1 SSHAT, CDR2 FNYEAQ (reference sequence). The CDR3 loop spans 15 amino acids. In DNA form, the CDR3 reads TGTGCTAGCAGCCCGGGACTAGCGGGGACCGGGGAGCTGTTTTTT. It specifies CASSPGLAGTGELFF.

This clone was seen once. The chain couples TRBV18 to TRBJ1-1; 8 bases fit TRBD1. The CDR3 length is 13 residues. Germline CDR1 and CDR2: KGHSH and LQKENI. V was clipped by 4 bases and J by 4 bases; unmatched bases: 2. CDR3 DNA sequence: TGTGCCAGCTCACGAACAGGGGGCACTGAAGCTTTCTTT. It is translated as CASSRTGGTEAFF.